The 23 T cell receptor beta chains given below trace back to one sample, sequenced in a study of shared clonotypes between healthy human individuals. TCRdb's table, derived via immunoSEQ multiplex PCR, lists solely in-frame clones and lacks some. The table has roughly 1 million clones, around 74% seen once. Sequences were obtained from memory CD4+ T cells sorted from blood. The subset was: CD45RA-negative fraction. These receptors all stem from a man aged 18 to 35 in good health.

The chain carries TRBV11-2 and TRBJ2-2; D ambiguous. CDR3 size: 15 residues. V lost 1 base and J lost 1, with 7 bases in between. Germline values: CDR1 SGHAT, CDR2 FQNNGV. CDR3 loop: CASSLGYLNTGELFF. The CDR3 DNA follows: TGTGCCAGCAGCTTAGGGTATTTGAACACCGGGGAGCTGTTTTTT. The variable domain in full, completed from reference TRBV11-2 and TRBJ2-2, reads EAGVAQSPRYKIIEKRQSVAFWCNPISGHATLYWYQQILGQGPKLLIQFQNNGVVDDSQLPKDRFSAERLKGVDSTLKIQPAKLEDSAVYLCASSLGYLNTGELFFGEGSRLTVL.

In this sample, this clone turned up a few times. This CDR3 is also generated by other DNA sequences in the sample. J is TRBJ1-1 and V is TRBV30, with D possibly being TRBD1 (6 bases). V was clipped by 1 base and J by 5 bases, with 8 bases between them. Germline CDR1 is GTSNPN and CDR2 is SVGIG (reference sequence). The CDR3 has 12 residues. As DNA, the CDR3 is TGTGCCTGGAGTGATAGGGGGACTGAAGCTTTCTTT. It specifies CAWSDRGTEAFF.

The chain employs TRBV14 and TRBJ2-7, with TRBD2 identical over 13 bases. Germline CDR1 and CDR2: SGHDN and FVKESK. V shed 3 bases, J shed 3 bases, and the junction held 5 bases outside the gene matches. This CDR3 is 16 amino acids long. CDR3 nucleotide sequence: TGTGCCAGCAGCCAGGGGACTAGCGGGGAATTCTACGAGCAGTACTTC. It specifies CASSQGTSGEFYEQYF.

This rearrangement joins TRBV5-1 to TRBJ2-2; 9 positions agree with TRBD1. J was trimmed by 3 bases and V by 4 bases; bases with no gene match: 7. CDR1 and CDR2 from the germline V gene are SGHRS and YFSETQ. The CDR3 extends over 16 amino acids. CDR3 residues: CASSGRTGADTGELFF. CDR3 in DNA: TGCGCCAGCAGCGGAAGGACAGGGGCGGACACCGGGGAGCTGTTTTTT.

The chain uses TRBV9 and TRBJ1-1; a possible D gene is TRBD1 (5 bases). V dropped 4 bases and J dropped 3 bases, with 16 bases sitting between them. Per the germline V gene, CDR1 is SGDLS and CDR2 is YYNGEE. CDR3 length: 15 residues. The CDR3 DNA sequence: TGTGCCAGCAGCTCACATAGGGGTTTGTACACTGAAGCTTTCTTT. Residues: CASSSHRGLYTEAFF.

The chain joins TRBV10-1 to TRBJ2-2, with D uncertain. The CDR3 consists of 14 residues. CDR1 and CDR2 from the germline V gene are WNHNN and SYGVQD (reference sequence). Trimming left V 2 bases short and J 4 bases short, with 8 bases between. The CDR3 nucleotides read TGCGCCAGCAGTGAGGGCATATCCACCGGGGAGCTGTTTTTT. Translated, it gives CASSEGISTGELFF.

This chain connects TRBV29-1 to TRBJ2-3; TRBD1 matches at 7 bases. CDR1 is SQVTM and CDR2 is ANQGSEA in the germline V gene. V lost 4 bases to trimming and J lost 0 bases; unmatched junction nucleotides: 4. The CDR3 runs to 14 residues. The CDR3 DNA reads TGCAGCGTTGTGCTACAGGGGAGCACAGATACGCAGTATTTT. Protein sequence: CSVVLQGSTDTQYF.

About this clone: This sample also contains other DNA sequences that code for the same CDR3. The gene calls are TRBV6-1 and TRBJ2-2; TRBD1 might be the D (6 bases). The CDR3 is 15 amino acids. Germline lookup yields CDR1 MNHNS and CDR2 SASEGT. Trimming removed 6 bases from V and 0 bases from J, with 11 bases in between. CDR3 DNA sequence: TGTGCCAGCAGCGTGGACAGTGCGAACACCGGGGAGCTGTTTTTT. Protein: CASSVDSANTGELFF.

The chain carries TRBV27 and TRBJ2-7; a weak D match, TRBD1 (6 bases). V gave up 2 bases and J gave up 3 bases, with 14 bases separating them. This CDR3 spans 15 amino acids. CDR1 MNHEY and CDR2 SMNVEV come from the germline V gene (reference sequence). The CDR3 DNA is TGTGCCAGCAGTTTAATGGGACAAGCAATCTACGAGCAGTACTTC. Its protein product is CASSLMGQAIYEQYF.

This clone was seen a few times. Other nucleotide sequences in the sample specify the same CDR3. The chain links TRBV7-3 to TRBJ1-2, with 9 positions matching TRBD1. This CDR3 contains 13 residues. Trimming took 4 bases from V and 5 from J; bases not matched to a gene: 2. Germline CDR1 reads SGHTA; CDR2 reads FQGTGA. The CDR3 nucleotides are TGTGCCAGCAGCTCCGGACAGGGGTATGGCTACACCTTC. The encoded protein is CASSSGQGYGYTF.

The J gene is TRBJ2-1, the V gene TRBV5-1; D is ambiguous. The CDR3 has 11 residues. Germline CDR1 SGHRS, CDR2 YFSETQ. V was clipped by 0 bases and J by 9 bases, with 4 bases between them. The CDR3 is CASSLGSEQFF. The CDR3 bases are TGCGCCAGCAGCTTGGGAAGTGAGCAGTTCTTC.

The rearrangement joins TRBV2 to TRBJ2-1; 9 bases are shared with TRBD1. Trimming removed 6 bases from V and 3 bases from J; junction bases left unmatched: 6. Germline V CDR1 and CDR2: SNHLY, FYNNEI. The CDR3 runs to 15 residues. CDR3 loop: CASSKTGGLYNEQFF. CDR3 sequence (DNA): TGTGCCAGCAGCAAAACAGGGGGCCTCTACAATGAGCAGTTCTTC.

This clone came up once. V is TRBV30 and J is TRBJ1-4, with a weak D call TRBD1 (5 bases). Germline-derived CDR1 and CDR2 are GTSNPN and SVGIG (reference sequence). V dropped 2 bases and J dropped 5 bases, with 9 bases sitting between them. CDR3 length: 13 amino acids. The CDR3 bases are TGTGCCTGGAGTAGCAGGGCGAATGAAAAACTGTTTTTT. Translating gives CAWSSRANEKLFF.

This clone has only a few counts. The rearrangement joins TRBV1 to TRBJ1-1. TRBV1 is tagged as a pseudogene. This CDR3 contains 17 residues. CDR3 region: CTSSQAQQSEGFTEAFF. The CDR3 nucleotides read TGCACCAGCAGCCAAGCCCAGCAAAGTGAGGGGTTTACTGAAGCTTTCTTT.

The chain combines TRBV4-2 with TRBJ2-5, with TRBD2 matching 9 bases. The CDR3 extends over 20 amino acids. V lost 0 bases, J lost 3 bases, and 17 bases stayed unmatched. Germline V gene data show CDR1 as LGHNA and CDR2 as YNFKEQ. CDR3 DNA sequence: TGTGCCAGCAGCCAAGAGGGCCTTCCAGCGGGGGGCCGGAGCGAAGAGACCCAGTACTTC. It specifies CASSQEGLPAGGRSEETQYF.

For the CDR3, the DNA is TGTGCCTGGTCCTTAGCCTCGAAGGGAGAGACCCAGTACTTC. This translates into CAWSLASKGETQYF. This chain uses TRBV30 with TRBJ2-5; D call uncertain. CDR1 and CDR2 (germline): GTSNPN, SVGIG (reference sequence). This CDR3 region has 14 residues. The V gene lost 5 bases and the J gene lost 4 bases, with 17 bases spanning the gap.

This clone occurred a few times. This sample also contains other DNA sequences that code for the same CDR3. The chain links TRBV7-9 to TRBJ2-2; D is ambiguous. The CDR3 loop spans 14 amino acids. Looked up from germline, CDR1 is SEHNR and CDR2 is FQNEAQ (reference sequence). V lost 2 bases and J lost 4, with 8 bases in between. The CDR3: CASSLSGLTGELFF. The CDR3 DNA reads TGTGCCAGCAGCTTATCGGGCCTCACCGGGGAGCTGTTTTTT.

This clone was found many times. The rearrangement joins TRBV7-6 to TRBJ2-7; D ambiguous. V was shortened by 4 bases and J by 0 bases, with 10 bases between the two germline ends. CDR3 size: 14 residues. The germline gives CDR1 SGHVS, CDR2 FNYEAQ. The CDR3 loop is CASSSLYSSYEQYF. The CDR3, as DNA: TGTGCCAGCAGCTCCTTATATAGCTCCTACGAGCAGTACTTC.

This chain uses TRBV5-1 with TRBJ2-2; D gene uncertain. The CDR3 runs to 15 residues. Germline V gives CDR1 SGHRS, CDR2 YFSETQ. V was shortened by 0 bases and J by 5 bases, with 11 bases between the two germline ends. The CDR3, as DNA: TGCGCCAGCAGCTTGGTAGCTTCTCGGACCGGGGAGCTGTTTTTT. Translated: CASSLVASRTGELFF.

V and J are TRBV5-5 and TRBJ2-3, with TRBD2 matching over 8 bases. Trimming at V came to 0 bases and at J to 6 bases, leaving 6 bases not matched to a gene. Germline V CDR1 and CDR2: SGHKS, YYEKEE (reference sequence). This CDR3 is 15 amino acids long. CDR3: CASSLGTSMRDTQYF. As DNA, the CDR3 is TGTGCCAGCAGCTTGGGGACTAGCATGAGGGATACGCAGTATTTT.

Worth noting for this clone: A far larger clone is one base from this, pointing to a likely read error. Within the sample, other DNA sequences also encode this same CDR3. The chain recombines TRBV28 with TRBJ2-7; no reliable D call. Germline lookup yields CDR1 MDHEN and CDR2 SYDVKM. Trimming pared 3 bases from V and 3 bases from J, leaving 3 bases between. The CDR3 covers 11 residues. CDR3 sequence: CASSLGYEQYF. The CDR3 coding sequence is TGTGCCAGCAGTTTGGGCTACGAGCAGTACTTC.

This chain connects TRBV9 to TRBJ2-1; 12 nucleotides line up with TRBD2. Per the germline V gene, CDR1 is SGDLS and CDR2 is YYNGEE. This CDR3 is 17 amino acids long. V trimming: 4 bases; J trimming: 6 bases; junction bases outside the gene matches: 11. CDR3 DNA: TGTGCCAGCAGCCGACTAGCGGGAGACGGGGCATCCAATGAGCAGTTCTTC. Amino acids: CASSRLAGDGASNEQFF.

Here the CDR3 reads CASGQETYQPQHF. As DNA, the CDR3 is TGTGCCAGCGGACAGGAGACGTATCAGCCCCAGCATTTT. The chain employs TRBV6-1 and TRBJ1-5, with TRBD1 matching over 7 bases. CDR3 length: 13 residues. V lost 8 bases and J lost 5; bases outside the gene matches: 6. The germline V gene encodes CDR1 MNHNS and CDR2 SASEGT.